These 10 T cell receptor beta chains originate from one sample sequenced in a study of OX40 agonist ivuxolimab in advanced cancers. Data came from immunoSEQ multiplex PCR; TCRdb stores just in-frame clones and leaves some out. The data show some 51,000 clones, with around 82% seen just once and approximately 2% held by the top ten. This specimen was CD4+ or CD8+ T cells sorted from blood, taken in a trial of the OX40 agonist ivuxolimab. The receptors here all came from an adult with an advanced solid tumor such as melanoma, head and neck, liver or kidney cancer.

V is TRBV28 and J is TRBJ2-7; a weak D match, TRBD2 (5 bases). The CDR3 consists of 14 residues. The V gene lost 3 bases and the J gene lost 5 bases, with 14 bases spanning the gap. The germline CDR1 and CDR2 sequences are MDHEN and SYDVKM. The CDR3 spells CASSFWGERNEQYF. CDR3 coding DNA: TGTGCCAGCAGTTTCTGGGGAGAAAGGAACGAGCAGTACTTC.

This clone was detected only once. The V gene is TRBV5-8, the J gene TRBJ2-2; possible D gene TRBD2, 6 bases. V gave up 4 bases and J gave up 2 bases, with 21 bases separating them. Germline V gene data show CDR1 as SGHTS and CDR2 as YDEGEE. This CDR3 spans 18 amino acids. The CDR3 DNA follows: TGTGCCAGCAGCCCTGGCGTATCTCGCGGGGTTAACACCGGGGAGCTGTTTTTT. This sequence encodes CASSPGVSRGVNTGELFF.

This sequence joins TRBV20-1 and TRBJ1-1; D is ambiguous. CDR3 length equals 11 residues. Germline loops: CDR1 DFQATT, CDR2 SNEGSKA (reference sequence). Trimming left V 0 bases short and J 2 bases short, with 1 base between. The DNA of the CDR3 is TGCAGTGCTAGAGAAAACACTGAAGCTTTCTTT. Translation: CSARENTEAFF.

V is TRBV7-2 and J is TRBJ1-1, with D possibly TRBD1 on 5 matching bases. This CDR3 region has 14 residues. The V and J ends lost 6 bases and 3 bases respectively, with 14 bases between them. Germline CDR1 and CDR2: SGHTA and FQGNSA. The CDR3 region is CASRREQADTEAFF. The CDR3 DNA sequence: TGTGCCAGCAGAAGGGAACAGGCTGACACTGAAGCTTTCTTT. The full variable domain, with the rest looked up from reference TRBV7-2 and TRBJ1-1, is GAGVSQSPSNKVTEKGKDVELRCDPISGHTALYWYRQSLGQGLEFLIYFQGNSAPDKSGLPSDRFSAERTGGSVSTLTIQRTQQEDSAVYLCASRREQADTEAFFGQGTRLTVV.

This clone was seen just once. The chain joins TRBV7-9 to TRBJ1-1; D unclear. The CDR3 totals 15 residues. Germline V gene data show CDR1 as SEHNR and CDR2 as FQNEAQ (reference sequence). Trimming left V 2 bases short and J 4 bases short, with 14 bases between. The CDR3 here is CASSLKSSEGTEAFF. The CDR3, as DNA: TGTGCCAGCAGCTTAAAATCATCGGAGGGCACTGAAGCTTTCTTT.

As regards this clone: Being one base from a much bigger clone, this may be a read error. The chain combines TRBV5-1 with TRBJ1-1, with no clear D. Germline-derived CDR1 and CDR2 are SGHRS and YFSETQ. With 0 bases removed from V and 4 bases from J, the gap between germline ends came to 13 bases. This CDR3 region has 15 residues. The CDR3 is CASSLDPSRGTEAFF. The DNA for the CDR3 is TGCGCCAGCAGCTTGGATCCCAGCCGAGGCACTGAAGCTTTCTTT.

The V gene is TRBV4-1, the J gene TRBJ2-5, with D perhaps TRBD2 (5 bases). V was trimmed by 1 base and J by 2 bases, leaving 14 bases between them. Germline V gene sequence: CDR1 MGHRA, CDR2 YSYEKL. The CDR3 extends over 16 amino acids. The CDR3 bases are TGCGCCAGCAGCCAAGCGGGTCCTGGACTGCAAGAGACCCAGTACTTC. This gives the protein CASSQAGPGLQETQYF.

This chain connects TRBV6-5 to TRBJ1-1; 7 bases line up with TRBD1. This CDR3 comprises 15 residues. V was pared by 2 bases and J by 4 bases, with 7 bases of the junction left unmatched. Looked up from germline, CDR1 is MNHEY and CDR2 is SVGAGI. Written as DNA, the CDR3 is TGTGCCAGCAGTTACGACGGGCAGGGGGGCACTGAAGCTTTCTTT. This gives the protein CASSYDGQGGTEAFF.

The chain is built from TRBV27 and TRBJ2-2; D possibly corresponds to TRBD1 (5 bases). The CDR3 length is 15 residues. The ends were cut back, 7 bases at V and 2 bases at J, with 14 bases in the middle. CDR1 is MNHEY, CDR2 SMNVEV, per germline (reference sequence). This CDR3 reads CASTLGLFNTGELFF. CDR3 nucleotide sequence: TGTGCCAGCACTCTGGGGCTATTCAACACCGGGGAGCTGTTTTTT.

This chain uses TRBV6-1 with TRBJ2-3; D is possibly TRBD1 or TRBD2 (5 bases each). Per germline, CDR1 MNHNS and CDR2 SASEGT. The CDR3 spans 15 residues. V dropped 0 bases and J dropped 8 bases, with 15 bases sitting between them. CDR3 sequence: CASSEASADGGTQYF. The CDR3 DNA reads TGTGCCAGCAGTGAAGCCTCGGCGGATGGGGGTACGCAGTATTTT.